Described below is a single T cell receptor beta chain sequence and its context. This clonotype is identified as medium-sized (0.01 to 0.1%). Which antigen it targets is not known. The CDR3 does not end in the conserved phenylalanine or tryptophan, so this is likely a read error. To analyze paired alpha-beta TCRs of CD8+ T cells, the researchers used an expanded emulsion RT-PCR method with primers covering all TCR V genes. CD8+ T cells were isolated with a CD8 positive selection kit and were then incubated overnight in roughly 9.4 IU/mL IL-2 prior to emulsion RT-PCR. These data come from a study of T cell repertoires in breast cancer (dated by TCRdb to 2015 to 2016). With regard to the full study: The study profiled tumors, lymph nodes and peripheral blood lymphocytes from breast cancer patients, plus peripheral blood from healthy control donors. ER+/PR+ status was present in the majority of the roughly 20 patient tumors that were analyzed for shared TCRs. Nine healthy donors, of an age range similar to that of the patients, were included as controls. Sequencing yielded on average roughly 450,000 sequences per sample and 8 to 10 reads per input cell. The study reasoned that TCRs shared between breast cancer patients would target shared antigens, given breast cancer's low mutational burden and rare common mutations. After being minced and digested with Liberase and DNase, tumors and tumor-involved lymph nodes were passed through 70-um and 40-um filters. Tumor-free lymph nodes were processed without enzymatic digestion, and blood samples were separated by Ficoll.

Trimming at the junction amounts to 5 bases on V and 1 base on J, and the germline ends lie 8 bases apart. 13 amino acids form the CDR3, both terminal residues included. Only CDR3 DNA is held: 39 bases, read in frame from base 1. Looking up the germline V gene yields CDR1 SGHTA and CDR2 FQGNSA. The study at large found these results: Shared TCRs were encoded by various nucleotide sequences, which suggests selection and expansion based on antigen. Some 17 TCR pairs were shared across seven or more patient tumors and were rarely found in control blood, which suggests possible tumor specificity. Discarding singleton TCRs and sampling only part of each tumor may have missed genuine antitumor clones. Sentinel lymph nodes involved by tumor shared about fourfold more TCRs with matched tumor repertoires than tumor-free nodes did (roughly 8% versus 2%). TRBV7 predominated among the shared TCRs, which could possibly reflect tumor recognition or a mispriming bias from eight TRBV7 primers. Emulsion RT-PCR was considered qualitative rather than quantitative, because transcript abundance and primer differences skewed the recovery of clones.

Receptor libraries were prepared by emulsion pairing. Unpaired genes were suppressed by a second nested PCR with blocking oligos, after which a third nested PCR added Illumina adaptors and barcodes. Each master mix for emulsion RT-PCR held about 4,500-260,000 T cells along with C-region, Stepout and V-region primers. The emulsions were generated using the Micellula Emulsion and Purification Kit, and the RT-PCR was run with Qiagen OneStep RT-PCR reagents. Pooled libraries were sequenced with paired-end 2 x 250 reads on an Illumina MiSeq. Processing in the source paper ran as follows. In Galaxy, read pairs were joined and then clipped at the engineered overlap into separate alpha and beta files, and any unclipped reads were discarded. To assign alpha-beta pairs, the researchers used CompleteTCR, a MiTCR-based pipeline that relies on an R script to link chains sharing read cluster identifiers. TCR sequences observed only once, about 1-3.1%, were removed as potential sequencing errors. TCRdb applied fastp at Q25 and MiXCR to the public reads, then kept only in-frame beta chains. Rows matching on CDR3 protein sequence are summarized as one entry with the most common DNA and genes. TCRdb, not the original authors, processed these V and J calls. The sample table holds 66 distinct CDR3 sequences.

Sequencing used CD8+ T cells. The V and J segments used are TRBV7-2 and TRBJ1-1, with TRBD1 perhaps the D gene, on 5 matching bases. This receptor was identified in a pool of human donors with breast cancer or a healthy control (not recorded which). The DNA is TGTGCCAGCAGCCGGCAGGGGAACACTGAAGCTTTCCTT. Its product reads: CASSRQGNTEAFL.